These 27 T cell receptor beta chains were all obtained from the same sample, sequenced in a study of T cells expressing NK-cell markers. TCRdb processed the 5' RACE reads again and assigns one entry to each CDR3 protein, with no DNA. This listing includes over 350,000 distinct CDR3 sequences. The sample comprised blood T cells: a sorted CD56 or NKG2C T cell subset, CD4+ or CD8+ T cells, or bulk PBMC T cells (not recorded which). Source of these receptors: a woman aged 50 to 60 in good health.

The CDR3 protein is CASFHGVNEQFF. The rearrangement uses TRBV11-2 and TRBJ2-1. The CDR3 covers 12 residues. Germline values: CDR1 SGHAT, CDR2 FQNNGV.

The chain uses TRBV7-2 and TRBJ2-7; TCRdb gives TRBD1 as the D gene, but with no DNA this cannot be confirmed. The germline V gene has CDR1 SGHTA and CDR2 FQGNSA. The CDR3 loop spans 15 amino acids. Here the CDR3 reads CASSLYARAQDEQYF. Full variable domain (remainder filled in from reference TRBV7-2 and TRBJ2-7): GAGVSQSPSNKVTEKGKDVELRCDPISGHTALYWYRQSLGQGLEFLIYFQGNSAPDKSGLPSDRFSAERTGGSVSTLTIQRTQQEDSAVYLCASSLYARAQDEQYFGPGTRLTVT.

The V call is TRBV11-2, the J call TRBJ1-4; TCRdb's D call, TRBD1, is unchecked because there is no DNA. Germline CDR1 reads SGHAT; CDR2 reads FQNNGV. The CDR3 has 15 residues. CDR3 residues: CASSLQTEGHEKLFF. Variable domain in full (rest from reference TRBV11-2 and TRBJ1-4): EAGVAQSPRYKIIEKRQSVAFWCNPISGHATLYWYQQILGQGPKLLIQFQNNGVVDDSQLPKDRFSAERLKGVDSTLKIQPAKLEDSAVYLCASSLQTEGHEKLFFGSGTQLSVL.

J is TRBJ1-2 and V is TRBV12-3 or TRBV12-4. The CDR3 runs to 16 residues. This CDR3 is CASSLSLPRSSYGYTF.

The rearrangement links TRBV30 to TRBJ2-7; checking the TCRdb D call of TRBD2 is not possible without DNA. The V gene's germline CDR1 is GTSNPN and CDR2 SVGIG (reference sequence). The CDR3 totals 12 residues. CDR3 sequence: CAWSREAYEQYF.

This rearrangement joins TRBV28 to TRBJ1-1; as DNA is missing, the TRBD1 call by TCRdb cannot be tested. CDR1 and CDR2 from the germline V gene are MDHEN and SYDVKM. The CDR3 totals 14 residues. The CDR3: CASSFGDRGIEAFF.

The V gene is TRBV5-1, the J gene TRBJ1-1; TCRdb calls TRBD1, which cannot be checked without DNA. Germline V lookup: CDR1 SGHRS, CDR2 YFSETQ. There are 16 residues in the CDR3. The CDR3 is CASSLVGGRVNTEAFF.

The V and J genes are TRBV20-1 and TRBJ2-1; as DNA is missing, the TRBD2 call by TCRdb cannot be tested. The CDR3 covers 18 residues. Germline CDR1 is DFQATT and CDR2 is SNEGSKA (reference sequence). CDR3 in amino acids: CSARSINGLAGGINEQFF.

The CDR3: CASVRRGTTASYNEQFF. The genes are TRBV5-5 and TRBJ2-1; TCRdb proposes TRBD2, but this gene call is untestable without DNA. Germline-derived CDR1 and CDR2 are SGHKS and YYEKEE (reference sequence). The CDR3 runs 17 residues.

This chain uses TRBV12-3 or TRBV12-4 with TRBJ2-4; TCRdb's D call of TRBD2 is untestable without DNA. This CDR3 region has 14 residues. CDR3 sequence reads: CASSGFAGENIQYF.

V gene TRBV6-6 combines with J gene TRBJ2-1; TCRdb calls TRBD2, which cannot be checked without DNA. Germline V gene lookup returns CDR1 MNHNY and CDR2 SVGAGI (reference sequence). The CDR3 extends over 13 amino acids. The CDR3 sequence: CASSRRTSGEQFF.

The J gene is TRBJ1-5, the V gene TRBV10-3. Germline assignment: CDR1 ENHRY and CDR2 SYGVKD. This CDR3 contains 13 residues. CDR3 residues: CAAGGGGNQPQHF.

V and J are TRBV3-1 and TRBJ2-4. Per germline, CDR1 LGHDT and CDR2 YNNKEL (reference sequence). The CDR3 sequence is 15 residues long. CDR3 in amino acids: CASSQMSGAQNIQYF.

The chain recombines TRBV25-1 with TRBJ1-6. The CDR3 extends over 15 amino acids. Germline V gene lookup returns CDR1 MGHDK and CDR2 SYGVNS. CDR3 residues: CASSELEGSNSPLHF.

The chain links TRBV3-1 to TRBJ1-5; TCRdb's D gene call, TRBD1, goes unchecked for lack of DNA. Germline assignment: CDR1 LGHDT and CDR2 YNNKEL (reference sequence). This CDR3 region has 15 residues. The CDR3 loop reads CASSQDFRGNQPQHF.

The J gene is TRBJ1-2, the V gene TRBV27. The germline V gene has CDR1 MNHEY and CDR2 SMNVEV (reference sequence). This CDR3 is 16 amino acids long. CDR3 in amino acids: CASSSAAIDRGNGYTF.

The rearrangement links TRBV12-3 or TRBV12-4 to TRBJ1-6; the D call of TRBD1 rests on TCRdb alone, since no DNA is present to check it. CDR3 length equals 13 residues. The CDR3 is CASSVGVNSPLHF.

The rearrangement joins TRBV14 to TRBJ1-1; TCRdb picks TRBD1, but there is no DNA to check that call. The CDR3 consists of 14 residues. Germline values: CDR1 SGHDN, CDR2 FVKESK. CDR3 sequence reads: CASSLGQTYTEAFF.

The chain couples TRBV7-9 to TRBJ2-3; the D gene TCRdb calls, TRBD2, cannot be checked with no DNA. Germline V gene data show CDR1 as SEHNR and CDR2 as FQNEAQ (reference sequence). The CDR3 length is 17 residues. CDR3 loop: CASSLRNTGTSADTQYF. Full variable domain (remainder filled in from reference TRBV7-9 and TRBJ2-3): DTGVSQNPRHKITKRGQNVTFRCDPISEHNRLYWYRQTLGQGPEFLTYFQNEAQLEKSRLLSDRFSAERPKGSFSTLEIQRTEQGDSAMYLCASSLRNTGTSADTQYFGPGTRLTVL.

The chain employs TRBV5-1 and TRBJ2-3; the TCRdb D gene call, TRBD1, has no DNA to confirm it. Germline V gene data show CDR1 as SGHRS and CDR2 as YFSETQ. The CDR3 has 14 amino acids. CDR3: CASSREQSGDTQYF. Full variable domain (missing parts from reference TRBV5-1 and TRBJ2-3): KAGVTQTPRYLIKTRGQQVTLSCSPISGHRSVSWYQQTPGQGLQFLFEYFSETQRNKGNFPGRFSGRQFSNSRSEMNVSTLELGDSALYLCASSREQSGDTQYFGPGTRLTVL.

This chain connects TRBV20-1 to TRBJ1-3. The CDR3 is 13 residues long. Germline V gene lookup returns CDR1 DFQATT and CDR2 SNEGSKA (reference sequence). CDR3 in amino acids: CSAAGRAGNTIYF.

The V gene is TRBV12-3 or TRBV12-4, the J gene TRBJ2-5; the D call of TRBD1 rests on TCRdb alone, since no DNA is present to check it. This CDR3 has 13 amino acids. This CDR3 reads CASSREGEETQYF.

The J gene is TRBJ2-1, the V gene TRBV29-1; TCRdb selects TRBD2, and the lack of DNA leaves this call unchecked. The CDR3 is 11 residues long. Germline lookup yields CDR1 SQVTM and CDR2 ANQGSEA. CDR3 residues: CSVARVDEQFF.

The CDR3 spells CASRGTGGPDTQYF. V is TRBV2 and J is TRBJ2-3; with no DNA, the TCRdb D assignment of TRBD1 cannot be verified. The CDR3 is 14 residues long. Germline CDR1 SNHLY, CDR2 FYNNEI.

V and J are TRBV12-3 or TRBV12-4 and TRBJ2-2; as DNA is missing, the TRBD1 call by TCRdb cannot be tested. CDR3 size: 16 residues. CDR3 region: CASSLEGTAHTGELFF.

This sequence joins TRBV3-1 and TRBJ1-1; TCRdb lists TRBD1, though no DNA is available to test this call. This CDR3 contains 16 residues. Germline CDR1 is LGHDT and CDR2 is YNNKEL (reference sequence). Here the CDR3 reads CASSPTRTVMNTEAFF. Looking up the rest from reference TRBV3-1 and TRBJ1-1 gives the full variable domain: DTAVSQTPKYLVTQMGNDKSIKCEQNLGHDTMYWYKQDSKKFLKIMFSYNNKELIINETVPNRFSPKSPDKAHLNLHINSLELGDSAVYFCASSPTRTVMNTEAFFGQGTRLTVV.

The genes are TRBV24-1 and TRBJ2-1; TCRdb outputs TRBD2, but without DNA this stays unchecked. This CDR3 has 15 residues. Germline V lookup: CDR1 KGHDR, CDR2 SFDVKD. CDR3 residues: CATSDFTGSKNEQFF.